The T cell receptor (beta chain) described here comes from a study of radiotherapy plus CTLA-4 blockade in lung cancer. Study at large: Among all patients, approximately 17% showed objective responses, while about 30% had disease control.

The V gene lost 0 bases and the J gene lost 1 base, with 7 bases spanning the gap. Germline V gives CDR1 LGHNA, CDR2 YSLEER. The CDR3 covers 15 residues. The study's findings and limits: Dynamics of early blood T cell clones, together with interferon-beta, were reportedly the best predictors of response.

This clone was observed a handful of times. The antigen remains unidentified. Clones were sequenced by immunoSEQ multiplex PCR, and TCRdb holds only the in-frame ones, with some missing. The top ten hold 3.2% of the sample, which has 56,000 or so clones, under 85% seen once. The starting material was peripheral blood, obtained from a patient treated with radiotherapy plus ipilimumab. The chain uses TRBV4-3 and TRBJ1-5, with a weak D call TRBD1 (5 bases). This clonotype was obtained from a human donor with non-small cell lung cancer who had a partial response to radiotherapy plus ipilimumab. CDR3 loop: CASSQDGASNQPQHF. The CDR3, as DNA: TGCGCCAGCAGCCAAGATGGGGCCAGCAATCAGCCCCAGCATTTT.